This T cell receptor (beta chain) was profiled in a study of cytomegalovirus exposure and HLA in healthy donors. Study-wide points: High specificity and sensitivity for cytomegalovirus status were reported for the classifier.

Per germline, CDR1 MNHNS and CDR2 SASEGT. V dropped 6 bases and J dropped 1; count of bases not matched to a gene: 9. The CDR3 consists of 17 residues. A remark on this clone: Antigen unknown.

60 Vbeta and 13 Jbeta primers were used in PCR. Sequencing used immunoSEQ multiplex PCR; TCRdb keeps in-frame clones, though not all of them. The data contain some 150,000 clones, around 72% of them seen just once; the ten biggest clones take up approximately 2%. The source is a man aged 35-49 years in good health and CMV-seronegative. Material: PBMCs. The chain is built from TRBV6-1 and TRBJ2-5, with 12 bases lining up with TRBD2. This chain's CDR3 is CASRELAGGVIQETQYF. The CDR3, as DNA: TGTGCCAGCAGGGAACTAGCGGGGGGAGTGATCCAAGAGACCCAGTACTTC.